This note documents a single T cell receptor (beta chain) sequence. This sample was included in a study of cytomegalovirus exposure and HLA in healthy donors. PCR was performed using 60 Vbeta and 13 Jbeta primers. Assay used: immunoSEQ multiplex PCR; TCRdb lists only in-frame clones, some missing. The table has around 110,000 clones, 70% to 80% seen once. This TCR came from a man aged 25-40 years in good health and CMV-seropositive. Sequenced material: PBMCs.

The CDR3 sequence is CASSLSNSGVSYEQYF. The CDR3 region has the DNA TGTGCCAGCAGTTTATCGAACTCAGGGGTGTCCTACGAGCAGTACTTC. The chain has TRBV27 and TRBJ2-7; a possible D gene is TRBD1 (6 bases). This CDR3 comprises 16 residues. Looked up from germline, CDR1 is MNHEY and CDR2 is SMNVEV (reference sequence). Trimming shortened V by 0 bases and J by 1 base, and 13 bases separated the two germline ends.